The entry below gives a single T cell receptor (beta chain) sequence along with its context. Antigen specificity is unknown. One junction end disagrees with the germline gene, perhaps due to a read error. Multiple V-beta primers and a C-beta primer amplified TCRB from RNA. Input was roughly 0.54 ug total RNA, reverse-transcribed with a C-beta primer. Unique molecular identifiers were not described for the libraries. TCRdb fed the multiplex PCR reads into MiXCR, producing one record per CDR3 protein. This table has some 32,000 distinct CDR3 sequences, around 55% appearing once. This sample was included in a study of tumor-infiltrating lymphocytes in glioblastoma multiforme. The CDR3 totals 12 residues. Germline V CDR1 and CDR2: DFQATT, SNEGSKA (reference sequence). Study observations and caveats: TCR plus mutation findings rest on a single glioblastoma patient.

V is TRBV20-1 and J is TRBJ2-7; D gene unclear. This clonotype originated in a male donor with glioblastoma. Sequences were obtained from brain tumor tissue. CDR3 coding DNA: TGCAGTGCTAGGGATCTGGGGTACGAGCGGTACTTC. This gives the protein CSARDLGYERYF.